The rows below give T cell receptor beta chains drawn from one sample of a study of blood T cell repertoires in COVID-19. Measured with immunoSEQ multiplex PCR; TCRdb has only the in-frame clones, and not every one. The sample yields approximately 220,000 clones, roughly 88% seen once. What was sequenced was peripheral blood. Receptors were obtained from a man in his forties or fifties with acute or convalescent COVID-19. Each CDR3 is given with its conserved first and last residue. Fields, in order: J gene, D gene, V gene, clone size, CDR3 DNA, CDR3 protein. A D gene is named only where the DNA matches it firmly. Size tells how often a clone was seen (once, few, many) or the class of an expanded clone, and some rows leave it out.

TRBJ2-3	TRBD2	TRBV4-1	NA	TGCGCCAGCAGCCAAGGAGGGAGCCGGGACTATACAGATACGCAGTATTTT	CASSQGGSRDYTDTQYF
TRBJ2-5	NA	TRBV7-2	NA	TGTGCCAGCAGCTTAGTAGCAGGGGGGATGTCCCAGTACTTC	CASSLVAGGMSQYF
TRBJ1-1	NA	TRBV11-2	NA	TGTGCCAGCAGCCCTGGTGTTAGGAACACTGAAGCTTTCTTT	CASSPGVRNTEAFF
TRBJ1-4	NA	TRBV14	NA	TGTGCCAGCAGCCAAGATGGCGGAAGCAAGGAAGAAAAACTGTTTTTT	CASSQDGGSKEEKLFF
TRBJ1-2	TRBD1	TRBV29-1	NA	TGCAGCGTCGGACAGGGGGTCAGCTATGGCTACACCTTC	CSVGQGVSYGYTF
TRBJ2-7	TRBD2	TRBV28	NA	TGTGCCAGCAGTCCCGGGACTAGCGGATACTACGAGCAGTACTTC	CASSPGTSGYYEQYF
TRBJ2-2	NA	TRBV6-4	few	TGTGCCAGCAGTGACCAACCAGGAGGTAACACCGGGGAGCTGTTTTTT	CASSDQPGGNTGELFF
TRBJ1-2	TRBD1	TRBV4-3	NA	TGCGCCAGCAGCCAAGATCCGAGACAGGGGCTTGGCTACACCTTC	CASSQDPRQGLGYTF
TRBJ2-7	TRBD2	TRBV7-2	once	TGTGCCAGCAACACCGGTGGACTAGGTCCAGACGAGCAGTACTTC	CASNTGGLGPDEQYF
TRBJ2-3	NA	TRBV14	NA	TGTGCCAGCAGCCAAGTACCAGTTAGCACAGATACGCAGTATTTT	CASSQVPVSTDTQYF
TRBJ1-2	TRBD1	TRBV5-1	NA	TGCGCCAGCAGCGGGAGACAGGGATATGGCTACACCTTC	CASSGRQGYGYTF
TRBJ2-1	TRBD2	TRBV7-9	NA	TGTGCCAGCAGCTTAGCGGGGACTAGCGGGAGGTTTGAGCAGTTCTTC	CASSLAGTSGRFEQFF
TRBJ2-7	NA	TRBV2	NA	TGTGCCAGCAGTGAAGGACAGGCCCACGAGCAGTACTTC	CASSEGQAHEQYF
TRBJ2-7	TRBD2	TRBV7-8	NA	TGTGCCAGCAGCTTTAATAGCGGGAGGGGTTCCTACGAGCAGTACTTC	CASSFNSGRGSYEQYF
TRBJ1-3	NA	TRBV9	NA	TGTGCCAGCAGCGTCGGTCCAGGGCTTGGAAACACCATATATTTT	CASSVGPGLGNTIYF
TRBJ2-3	NA	TRBV7-8	NA	TGTGCCAGCAGCTTGACAGGTGATACGCAGTATTTT	CASSLTGDTQYF
TRBJ1-2	NA	TRBV6-1	NA	TGTGCCAGCAGTGAGACATTGGACAGAACCGGCTATGGCTACACCTTC	CASSETLDRTGYGYTF
TRBJ1-6	TRBD1	TRBV7-6	NA	TGTGCCAGCAGCCCGGGACAGGGGTATAATTCACCCCTCCACTTT	CASSPGQGYNSPLHF
TRBJ1-1	NA	TRBV2	NA	TGTGCCAGCAGCGCGGGCGGAAGGACTGAAGCTTTCTTT	CASSAGGRTEAFF
TRBJ2-7	NA	TRBV3-1/TRBV3-2	few	TGTGCCAGCAGCCAAGAATTAGCTAGCAACGAGCAGTACTTC	CASSQELASNEQYF
TRBJ1-6	NA	TRBV27	NA	TGTGCCAGCAGAAGGGGCATTGACAGGATAGGTTCACCCCTCCACTTT	CASRRGIDRIGSPLHF
TRBJ1-2	NA	TRBV5-1	once	TGCGCCAGCAGCTTGAATTGGGCTGATGGCTACACCTTC	CASSLNWADGYTF
TRBJ2-5	NA	TRBV19	once	TGTGCCAGTAGTATGGCAGGGGCCGAGACCCAGTACTTC	CASSMAGAETQYF
TRBJ1-1	NA	TRBV2	few	TGTGCCAGCAACCTCCTAAAGAACACTGAAGCTTTCTTT	CASNLLKNTEAFF
TRBJ1-5	TRBD1	TRBV7-8	NA	TGTGCCAGCAGCCCTCCGGGACAGGGGAATCAGCCCCAGCATTTT	CASSPPGQGNQPQHF
TRBJ2-3	TRBD1	TRBV3-1/TRBV3-2	NA	TGTGCCAGCAGCCAAATGGGGACAGGGGGCACAGATACGCAGTATTTT	CASSQMGTGGTDTQYF
TRBJ1-2	NA	TRBV19	once	TGTGCCAGTAGTATGGGGGACATCACTAACTATGGCTACACCTTC	CASSMGDITNYGYTF
TRBJ1-5	TRBD1	TRBV4-1	NA	TGCGCCAGCAGCCAACACAGGGGCTCGGGGCAGCCCCAGCATTTT	CASSQHRGSGQPQHF
TRBJ2-7	NA	TRBV2	NA	TGTGCCAGCAGCCGCGACAGGAAGAGAGAGCAGTACTTC	CASSRDRKREQYF